The following is a T cell receptor beta chain sequence with its context. Memory CD4+ cells were the fraction left after CD45RA+ naive selection. Genomic DNA belonging to each subset was distributed in equal measure over several immunoSEQ plates. The protocol was immunoSEQ multiplex PCR, while the TCRdb copy is restricted to in-frame clones and leaves out a portion. The sample has over a million clones, approximately 72% seen once; the top ten hold roughly 1.4%. The sample originates from a study of shared clonotypes between healthy human individuals. Losses at the gene ends were 4 bases for V and 13 bases for J; bases not matched to a gene: 8. This CDR3 region has 14 residues. Germline V CDR1 and CDR2: SGHTA, FQGNSA.

The chain combines TRBV7-2 with TRBJ2-6; 9 bases align to TRBD2. Material: memory CD4+ T cells sorted from blood. Subset noted: CD45RA-negative fraction. The TCR sequence derives from a man aged 18 to 29 in good health. In DNA, the CDR3 is TGTGCCAGCAGCTCATTGCGGGAGGGCCTGGTCCTGACTTTC. Protein: CASSSLREGLVLTF.